The entry that follows covers one TCR beta chain sequence. Its target is unknown. One end of the junction does not line up with germline, which may come from a read error. The sample is drawn from a study of cytomegalovirus exposure and HLA in healthy donors. Notes on the study in general: The availability of immune exposure information extended only to CMV serostatus. Highly shared sequence variants in one cluster were likely a sequencing artifact. It was reported in a later analysis that an Asian-associated ancestry cluster showed fewer N-insertions than the roughly 670-donor mean. As confirmed in vitro, a few CMV-associated chains were specific for CMV antigens.

Germline-derived CDR1 and CDR2 are SEHNR and FQNEAQ (reference sequence). CDR3 length equals 17 residues. It was with 60 Vbeta and 13 Jbeta primers that the PCR ran. Clones were sequenced by immunoSEQ multiplex PCR, and TCRdb holds only the in-frame ones, with some missing. Of approximately 89,000 clones in the sample, roughly three quarters were seen once. This TCR came from a young man in good health and CMV-seronegative. Sequencing input: PBMCs. This chain uses TRBV7-9 with TRBJ2-1; 13 bases align to TRBD2. The CDR3 DNA is TGTTCCAGCAGCTTAGGGGGACTAGCGGGACTCCCTCGGAAGCAGTTCTTC. This codes for CSSSLGGLAGLPRKQFF.